This T cell receptor (beta chain) derives from a study of blood T cell repertoires in COVID-19. At the level of the study: Spain, Italy and the United States supplied samples that represented acute and convalescent COVID-19.

Here immunoSEQ multiplex PCR was the method, and the copy in TCRdb shows in-frame clones only, minus some. The sample lists about 170,000 clones, over 70% seen once, with around 2.8% in the top ten. Specimen: peripheral blood. This receptor was taken from a man between 65 and 85 years old with acute or convalescent COVID-19.

For the CDR3, the DNA is TGTGCCAGCAGCCGCCTGGACAATTATGGCTACACCTTC. This encodes CASSRLDNYGYTF. The chain carries TRBV6-5 and TRBJ1-2; TRBD1 is a possible D gene (5 bases). This CDR3 region has 13 residues. CDR1 is MNHEY, CDR2 SVGAGI, per germline. Trimming removed 6 bases from V and 5 bases from J, with 13 bases in between.